This T cell receptor (beta chain) was captured in a study of cytomegalovirus exposure and HLA in healthy donors. A multiplex PCR was run with 60 Vbeta primers and 13 Jbeta primers. TCRdb's copy holds only in-frame clones and misses some; the assay was immunoSEQ multiplex PCR. The repertoire holds 100,000 to 150,000 clones, with about 73% as singletons. The CDR3 spans 15 residues. Per the germline V gene, CDR1 is ENHRY and CDR2 is SYGVKD. Trimming pared 0 bases from V and 4 bases from J, leaving 13 bases between. Study outcomes and limitations: Highest at DRB1 and lowest at HLA-C, TCR association rates differed among HLA loci in a later analysis.

Worth noting for this clone: What it binds is unknown.

Sequenced material: PBMCs. This TCR was recovered from a woman aged 35 to 49 in good health and CMV-seropositive. The genes are TRBV10-3 and TRBJ2-7, with D perhaps matching TRBD2 (6 bases). In nucleotides, the CDR3 is TGTGCCATCAGTGAGTCGGTGGAGGGTTCGTACGAGCAGTACTTC. Translating gives CAISESVEGSYEQYF.